This T cell receptor beta chain was obtained from a study of shared clonotypes between healthy human individuals. Investigators divided CD4+ cells into CD45RA+ naive and CD45RA-negative memory subsets. Study outcomes and limitations: Sequencing depth was a factor that was expected to affect clonotype sharing among donors.

As for this clone: Its target is unknown.

Deep was the level used in running the assay. Each cell subset's genomic DNA was divided evenly among several immunoSEQ plates. Using immunoSEQ multiplex PCR, the repertoire was profiled, and TCRdb retains in-frame clones only, with some absent. The data show under 2.5 million clones, around 92% seen once. Sequenced sample: naive CD4+ T cells from PBMCs. Subset described: CD45RA+ positively selected. The receptor was isolated from a man aged 18 to 30 in good health. Some clones in this sample may be carry-over from other donors' samples.

As DNA, the CDR3 is TGTGCCAGCAGCCGAGGACGGAACAATGAGCAGTTCTTC. It translates to CASSRGRNNEQFF. The gene calls are TRBV5-6 and TRBJ2-1, with unresolved D. This CDR3 has 13 amino acids. Germline V gives CDR1 SGHDT, CDR2 YYEEEE. V lost 4 bases to trimming and J lost 5 bases, with 10 bases between them.